This T cell receptor beta chain is from a study of blood T cell repertoires in COVID-19. The protocol was immunoSEQ multiplex PCR, while the TCRdb copy is restricted to in-frame clones and leaves out a portion. Of about 170,000 clones in the sample, roughly 80% were seen once. The CDR3 is 19 residues long. Germline lookup yields CDR1 SQVTM and CDR2 ANQGSEA. Trimming removed 4 bases from V and 5 bases from J; junction bases left unmatched: 22. The receptor comes from a woman aged 45-65 years who had recovered from COVID-19. This chain joins TRBV29-1 and TRBJ2-1; TRBD1 agrees at 8 bases. Sequenced input: PBMCs or T cells enriched from blood (not recorded which). CDR3 residues: CSVVTGGRGRLGGDNEQFF. For the CDR3, the DNA is TGCAGCGTTGTAACTGGAGGCAGGGGGCGCCTAGGAGGTGACAATGAGCAGTTCTTC.